The 23 T cell receptor beta chains in this list originate from one sample, sequenced in a study of blood T cells in healthy people across ages. Sample-barcoded 5' priming and a J-beta primer mix drove a second PCR of roughly 6 to 12 cycles. MiXCR, applied by TCRdb to the 5' RACE reads, yields one record per CDR3 protein. The sample holds more than 450,000 distinct CDR3 sequences, roughly a quarter seen once. These records were also assigned to another study, of T cells of mothers and their children.

Sequencing used blood. Every receptor here comes from a boy aged 2 to 9 in good health.

The chain links TRBV18 to TRBJ2-5, with a tentative D call TRBD1 (6 bases). The CDR3 covers 15 residues. V lost 2 bases, J lost 0 bases, and 10 bases lay in between. In germline, CDR1 is KGHSH, CDR2 LQKENI. Here the CDR3 DNA reads TGTGCCAGCTCACCAAGACAGGATTACCAAGAGACCCAGTACTTC. This gives the protein CASSPRQDYQETQYF.

The chain is built from TRBV7-8 and TRBJ2-7; 8 nucleotides line up with TRBD1. The V and J ends lost 1 base and 0 bases, in that order; junction bases with no gene match: 8. The germline V gene encodes CDR1 SGHVS and CDR2 FQNEAQ. This CDR3 contains 17 residues. CDR3 coding DNA: TGTGCCAGCAGCTTAGTGTCATTGGACAGGGTCTCCTACGAGCAGTACTTC. Its protein product is CASSLVSLDRVSYEQYF.

This clonotype has more than one count but fewer than ten. At one end the junction does not follow the germline gene, possibly because of a read error. The rearrangement links TRBV5-1 to TRBJ2-2; D gene unclear. Germline V lookup: CDR1 SGHRS, CDR2 YFSETQ. The CDR3 sequence is 12 residues long. The CDR3 region is CASRFNTGELFF. The CDR3 nucleotides are TGCGCCAGCCGCTTTAACACCGGGGAGCTGTTTTTT.

This clonotype appeared a few times. The chain is built from TRBV2 and TRBJ2-3, with 13 bases fitting TRBD2. Trimming at V came to 5 bases and at J to 6 bases, leaving 17 bases not matched to a gene. The germline V gene has CDR1 SNHLY and CDR2 FYNNEI. The CDR3 runs 19 residues. CDR3 coding DNA: TGTGCCAGCAGTATACCGCCGGGACTAGCGGGAAAGATTGGGGATACGCAGTATTTT. It codes for CASSIPPGLAGKIGDTQYF.

This chain uses TRBV6-5 with TRBJ2-5; 10 nucleotides align to TRBD2. The CDR3 consists of 15 residues. From germline, CDR1 is MNHEY and CDR2 SVGAGI. The V gene end was trimmed by 5 bases and the J gene end by 5 bases; junction bases not matched to a gene: 8. Written as DNA, the CDR3 is TGTGCCAGCAGTAACCCCGGGACTAGCGTGGAGACCCAGTACTTC. It encodes CASSNPGTSVETQYF.

J is TRBJ2-1 and V is TRBV6-5, with D unresolved. CDR1 and CDR2 (germline): MNHEY, SVGAGI. The CDR3 loop spans 15 amino acids. Trimming shortened V by 1 base and J by 0 bases, and 7 bases separated the two germline ends. Here the CDR3 reads CASSYYTSSYNEQFF. In nucleotides, the CDR3 is TGTGCCAGCAGTTACTATACGAGCTCCTACAATGAGCAGTTCTTC.

The gene calls are TRBV20-1 and TRBJ2-1; 9 nucleotides match TRBD1. Gene TRBJ2-7 matches the end of the DNA better, so the J call may be wrong. The germline gives CDR1 DFQATT, CDR2 SNEGSKA (reference sequence). The CDR3 totals 17 residues. For the CDR3, the DNA is TGCAGTGCTAGAGCTCGTCCCGGGACAGGGAGCTCCTACGAGCAGTACTTC. It yields the protein CSARARPGTGSSYEQYF.

CDR3 residues: CASSLPLRTSGSLQPQFQETQYF. CDR3 in DNA: TGCGCCAGCAGCTTGCCACTGAGGACTAGCGGGAGCTTACAACCTCAGTTCCAAGAGACCCAGTACTTC. The V and J genes are TRBV5-1 and TRBJ2-5; 13 bases map to TRBD2. The germline gives CDR1 SGHRS, CDR2 YFSETQ. V shed 1 base and J 1 base; nucleotides not matched to a gene: 22. This CDR3 has 23 residues.

This clonotype was seen only a few times. V and J are TRBV2 and TRBJ1-1, with 9 bases that match TRBD1. Germline values: CDR1 SNHLY, CDR2 FYNNEI. Trimming removed 7 bases from V and 3 bases from J; junction bases left unmatched: 6. There are 14 residues in the CDR3. CDR3 nucleotides: TGTGCCAGCATGGGACAGGGAATGGACACTGAAGCTTTCTTT. Protein product: CASMGQGMDTEAFF.

The chain is built from TRBV4-1 and TRBJ1-2; D call uncertain. This CDR3 region has 17 residues. Germline V CDR1 and CDR2: MGHRA, YSYEKL. V was trimmed by 2 bases and J by 4 bases, leaving 20 bases between them. The CDR3 sequence: CASSQFLGRMNIYGYTF. The DNA for the CDR3 is TGCGCCAGCAGCCAATTCCTTGGGAGGATGAATATCTATGGCTACACCTTC.

The CDR3 bases are TGCAGCGTGGGGGACGGGGTTAACTATGGCTACACCTTC. As protein: CSVGDGVNYGYTF. The chain is built from TRBV29-1 and TRBJ1-2; D is perhaps TRBD1 (5 bases). Trimming left V 6 bases short and J 1 base short, with 12 bases between. This CDR3 region has 13 residues. Germline V gene lookup returns CDR1 SQVTM and CDR2 ANQGSEA.

The J gene is TRBJ2-6, the V gene TRBV9, with 8 bases that match TRBD1. The CDR3 is made up of 20 amino acids. The J segment lost 0 bases and the V segment lost 4 bases, leaving 15 bases of the junction unmatched. Germline V CDR1 and CDR2: SGDLS, YYNGEE. The CDR3 sequence is CASSTSLFAGGASGANVLTF. The CDR3 DNA reads as TGTGCCAGCAGCACATCCTTGTTCGCAGGGGGCGCCTCTGGGGCCAACGTCCTGACTTTC.

The chain's CDR3 is CASSELAGAQETQYF. DNA for the CDR3: TGTGCCAGCAGCGAACTAGCGGGGGCCCAAGAGACCCAGTACTTC. The rearrangement links TRBV6-6 to TRBJ2-5, with 11 positions matching TRBD2. The germline gives CDR1 MNHNY, CDR2 SVGAGI (reference sequence). With V trimmed by 6 bases and J by 1 base, 4 bases remained unmatched. This CDR3 contains 15 residues.

The chain joins TRBV9 to TRBJ2-1; no reliable D call. The V gene lost 4 bases and the J gene lost 3 bases, with 14 bases spanning the gap. CDR1 and CDR2 from the germline V gene are SGDLS and YYNGEE. This CDR3 region has 15 residues. This CDR3 is CASSPALRDYNEQFF. The CDR3, as DNA: TGTGCCAGCAGCCCAGCGTTAAGGGACTACAATGAGCAGTTCTTC.

The chain carries TRBV7-9 and TRBJ2-1, with D unresolved. Per germline, CDR1 SEHNR and CDR2 FQNEAQ (reference sequence). CDR3 size: 13 residues. V shed 3 bases and J shed 5 bases, with 8 bases lying between them. Written as DNA, the CDR3 is TGTGCCAGCAGCTTCCCGACCAACAATGAGCAGTTCTTC. Protein product: CASSFPTNNEQFF.

This sequence joins TRBV3-1 and TRBJ1-2, with TRBD1 matching over 7 bases. The J segment lost 7 bases and the V segment lost 8 bases, leaving 7 bases of the junction unmatched. Germline CDR1 reads LGHDT; CDR2 reads YNNKEL (reference sequence). The CDR3 runs 12 residues. The CDR3 here is CASRQGDFGYTF. In DNA form, the CDR3 reads TGTGCCAGCCGGCAGGGGGACTTTGGCTACACCTTC.

The J gene is TRBJ2-5, the V gene TRBV14; 8 positions match TRBD2. The better agreement between TRBJ2-1 and the DNA end casts doubt on the J call. Per germline, CDR1 SGHDN and CDR2 FVKESK. The CDR3 has 16 amino acids. The CDR3 DNA sequence: TGTGCCAGCAGCGTACCGGGACTAGGGTCTGGCAATGAGCAGTTCTTC. It specifies CASSVPGLGSGNEQFF.

V and J are TRBV20-1 and TRBJ2-1; 8 bases fit TRBD2. This CDR3 is 14 amino acids long. The V segment lost 3 bases and the J segment 7 bases; nucleotides outside the gene matches: 8. CDR1 and CDR2 (germline): DFQATT, SNEGSKA (reference sequence). CDR3 bases: TGCAGTGCTAGCTCGGGGGGGCCGAAGAATGAGCAGTTCTTC. It yields the protein CSASSGGPKNEQFF.

This clonotype was counted between two and nine times. The chain links TRBV20-1 to TRBJ2-7; 9 bases align to TRBD2. J lost 7 bases, V lost 5 bases, and 12 bases had no gene match. The CDR3 has 14 amino acids. CDR1 is DFQATT, CDR2 SNEGSKA, per germline (reference sequence). The CDR3 here is CSAEVSGGEGEQYF. CDR3 nucleotides: TGCAGTGCTGAGGTTAGCGGGGGAGAGGGGGAGCAGTACTTC.

The rearrangement uses TRBV3-1 and TRBJ1-2; no definite D call. CDR3 length equals 16 residues. The V gene's germline CDR1 is LGHDT and CDR2 YNNKEL (reference sequence). The V end lost 4 bases, the J end lost 4 bases, and 19 bases lay between the germline ends. CDR3 loop: CASSPSPLARSYGYTF. CDR3 DNA sequence: TGTGCCAGCAGCCCAAGTCCCCTGGCCCGGAGCTATGGCTACACCTTC.

J is TRBJ2-1 and V is TRBV2; 11 positions agree with TRBD2. The length of the CDR3 is 15 residues. Germline V gene sequence: CDR1 SNHLY, CDR2 FYNNEI. Germline trimming cut 4 bases from V and 3 bases from J; bases unmatched to any gene: 2. CDR3 region: CASSGGLAVYNEQFF. The CDR3 nucleotides are TGTGCCAGCAGTGGGGGACTAGCGGTCTACAATGAGCAGTTCTTC.

In this sample, this clonotype turned up once. The chain carries TRBV18 and TRBJ1-3, with unresolved D. CDR1 is KGHSH and CDR2 is LQKENI in the germline V gene. This CDR3 contains 15 residues. The V and J ends lost 2 bases and 4 bases respectively, with 12 bases between them. CDR3 in DNA: TGTGCCAGCTCACCAGCGGACTCTCCGGGAAACACCATATATTTT. It encodes CASSPADSPGNTIYF.

This clonotype has just a few counts. J is TRBJ2-2 and V is TRBV9; TRBD2 aligns across 9 bases. The junction had 6 bases not matched to a gene; V was cut back by 3 bases and J by 6 bases. Germline V gene sequence: CDR1 SGDLS, CDR2 YYNGEE. The CDR3 totals 15 residues. The CDR3 protein is CASSASPSGAGELFF. As DNA, the CDR3 is TGTGCCAGCAGCGCAAGTCCTAGCGGGGCCGGGGAGCTGTTTTTT.